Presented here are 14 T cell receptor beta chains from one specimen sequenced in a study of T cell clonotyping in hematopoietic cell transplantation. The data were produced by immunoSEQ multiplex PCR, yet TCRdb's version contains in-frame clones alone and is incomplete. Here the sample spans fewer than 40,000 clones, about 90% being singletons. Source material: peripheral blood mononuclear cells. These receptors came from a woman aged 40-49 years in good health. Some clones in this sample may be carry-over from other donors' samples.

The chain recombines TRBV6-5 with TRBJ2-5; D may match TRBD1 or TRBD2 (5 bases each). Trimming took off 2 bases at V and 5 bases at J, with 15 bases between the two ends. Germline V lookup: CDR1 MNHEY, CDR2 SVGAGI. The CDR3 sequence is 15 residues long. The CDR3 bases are TGTGCCAGCAGTTACGGGGGAGAGTCGGGGGAGACCCAGTACTTC. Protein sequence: CASSYGGESGETQYF.

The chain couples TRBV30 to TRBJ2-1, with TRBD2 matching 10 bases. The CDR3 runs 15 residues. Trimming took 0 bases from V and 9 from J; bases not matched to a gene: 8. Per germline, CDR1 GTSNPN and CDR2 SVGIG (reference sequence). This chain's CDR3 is CAWSVRTSGAGEQFF. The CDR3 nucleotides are TGTGCCTGGAGTGTAAGGACTAGCGGAGCGGGTGAGCAGTTCTTC.

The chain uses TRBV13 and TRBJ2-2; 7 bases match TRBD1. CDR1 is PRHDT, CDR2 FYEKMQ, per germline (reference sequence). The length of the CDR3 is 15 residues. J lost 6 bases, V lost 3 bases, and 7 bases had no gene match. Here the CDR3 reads CASSFSDRVAGELFF. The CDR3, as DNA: TGTGCCAGCAGCTTTTCCGACAGGGTTGCCGGGGAGCTGTTTTTT. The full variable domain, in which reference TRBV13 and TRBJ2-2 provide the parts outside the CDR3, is AAGVIQSPRHLIKEKRETATLKCYPIPRHDTVYWYQQGPGQDPQFLISFYEKMQSDKGSIPDRFSAQQFSDYHSELNMSSLELGDSALYFCASSFSDRVAGELFFGEGSRLTVL.

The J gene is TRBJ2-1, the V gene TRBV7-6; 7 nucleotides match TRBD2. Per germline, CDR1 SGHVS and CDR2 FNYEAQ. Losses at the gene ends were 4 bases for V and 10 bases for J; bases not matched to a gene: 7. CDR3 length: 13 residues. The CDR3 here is CASSSLAGEEQFF. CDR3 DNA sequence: TGTGCCAGCAGCTCTTTGGCGGGAGAAGAGCAGTTCTTC.

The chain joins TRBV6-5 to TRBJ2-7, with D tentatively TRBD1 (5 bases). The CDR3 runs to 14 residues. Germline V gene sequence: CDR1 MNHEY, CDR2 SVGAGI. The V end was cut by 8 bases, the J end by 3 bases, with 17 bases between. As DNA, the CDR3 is TGTGCCAGCGGGGCCCATAGCTTCTTCTACGAGCAGTACTTC. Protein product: CASGAHSFFYEQYF.

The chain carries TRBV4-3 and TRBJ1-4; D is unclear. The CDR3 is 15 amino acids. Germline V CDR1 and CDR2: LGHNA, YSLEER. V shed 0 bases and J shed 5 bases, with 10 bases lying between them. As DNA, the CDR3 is TGCGCCAGCAGCCAAGACTCGGCAGAGAATGAAAAACTGTTTTTT. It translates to CASSQDSAENEKLFF.

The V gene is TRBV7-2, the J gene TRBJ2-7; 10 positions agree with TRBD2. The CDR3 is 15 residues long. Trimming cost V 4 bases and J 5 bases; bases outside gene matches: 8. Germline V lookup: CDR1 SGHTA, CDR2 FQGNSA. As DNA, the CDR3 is TGTGCCAGCAGCTACCCGCCTAGCGGGAGCCACGAGCAGTACTTC. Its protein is CASSYPPSGSHEQYF.

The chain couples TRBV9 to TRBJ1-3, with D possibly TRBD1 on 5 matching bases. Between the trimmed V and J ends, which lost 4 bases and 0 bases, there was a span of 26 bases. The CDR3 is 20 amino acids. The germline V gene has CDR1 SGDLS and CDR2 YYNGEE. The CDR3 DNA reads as TGTGCCAGCAGCCCCAGACACTATATTACAGGAACCTCCTCTGGAAACACCATATATTTT. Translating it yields CASSPRHYITGTSSGNTIYF.

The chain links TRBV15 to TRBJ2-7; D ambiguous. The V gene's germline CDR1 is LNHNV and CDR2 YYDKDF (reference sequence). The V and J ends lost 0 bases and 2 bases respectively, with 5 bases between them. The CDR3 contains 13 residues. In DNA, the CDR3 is TGTGCCACCAGCAGAGATCGGACCTACGAGCAGTACTTC. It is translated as CATSRDRTYEQYF.

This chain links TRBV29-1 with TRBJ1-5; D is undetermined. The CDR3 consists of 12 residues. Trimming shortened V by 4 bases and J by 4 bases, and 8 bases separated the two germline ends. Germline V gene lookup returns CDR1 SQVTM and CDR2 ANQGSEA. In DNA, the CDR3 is TGCAGCGTTGGTGGTGGGAATCAGCCCCAGCATTTT. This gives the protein CSVGGGNQPQHF.

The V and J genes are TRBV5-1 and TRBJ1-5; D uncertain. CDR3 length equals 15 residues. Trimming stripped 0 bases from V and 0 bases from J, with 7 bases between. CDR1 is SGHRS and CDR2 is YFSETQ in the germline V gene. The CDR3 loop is CASSLAGISNQPQHF. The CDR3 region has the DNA TGCGCCAGCAGCTTGGCCGGGATTAGCAATCAGCCCCAGCATTTT. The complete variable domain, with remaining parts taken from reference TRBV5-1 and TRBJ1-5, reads KAGVTQTPRYLIKTRGQQVTLSCSPISGHRSVSWYQQTPGQGLQFLFEYFSETQRNKGNFPGRFSGRQFSNSRSEMNVSTLELGDSALYLCASSLAGISNQPQHFGDGTRLSIL.

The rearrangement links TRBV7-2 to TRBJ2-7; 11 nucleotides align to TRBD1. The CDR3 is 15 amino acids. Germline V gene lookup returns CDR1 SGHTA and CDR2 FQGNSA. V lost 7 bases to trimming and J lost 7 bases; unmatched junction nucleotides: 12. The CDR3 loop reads CASTVPGQGVGEQYF. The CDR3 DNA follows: TGTGCCAGCACTGTACCGGGACAGGGGGTTGGGGAGCAGTACTTC. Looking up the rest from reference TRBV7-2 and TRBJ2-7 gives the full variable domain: GAGVSQSPSNKVTEKGKDVELRCDPISGHTALYWYRQSLGQGLEFLIYFQGNSAPDKSGLPSDRFSAERTGGSVSTLTIQRTQQEDSAVYLCASTVPGQGVGEQYFGPGTRLTVT.

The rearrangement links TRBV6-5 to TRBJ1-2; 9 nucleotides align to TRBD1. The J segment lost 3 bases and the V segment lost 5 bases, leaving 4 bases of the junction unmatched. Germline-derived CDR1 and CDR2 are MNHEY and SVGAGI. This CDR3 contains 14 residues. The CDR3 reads CASSRGQGHYGYTF. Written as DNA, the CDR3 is TGTGCCAGCAGTAGGGGACAGGGACACTATGGCTACACCTTC.

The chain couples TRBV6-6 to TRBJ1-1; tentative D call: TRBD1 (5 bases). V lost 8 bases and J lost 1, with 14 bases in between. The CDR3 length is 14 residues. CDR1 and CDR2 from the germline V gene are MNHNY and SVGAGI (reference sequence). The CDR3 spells CASLLRAANTEAFF. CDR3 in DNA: TGTGCCAGCCTCCTCAGGGCGGCGAACACTGAAGCTTTCTTT.